This T cell receptor (beta chain) originates from a study of T-cell reconstitution after alpha-beta-depleted transplantation in children. The sample holds a few counts of this clonotype. A TCRbeta library incorporating unique molecular identifiers was prepared. Each CDR3 protein gets one entry after TCRdb re-called the PCR reads with MiXCR. Of some 390,000 distinct CDR3 sequences listed, around 21% are singletons. CDR3 length: 14 residues. Germline CDR1 SGDLS, CDR2 YYNGEE. The trim removed 0 bases at V and 4 bases at J, leaving 0 bases unmatched. V is TRBV9 and J is TRBJ2-3; 9 bases are shared with TRBD2. This clonotype originated in a human donor who donated a stem cell graft to a child with acute myeloid leukemia. The sample here was PBMCs from the stem cell graft donor, taken from the stem cell graft. The DNA of the CDR3 is TGTGCCAGCAGCGTAGGGACTAGCGCAGATACGCAGTATTTT. Translating gives CASSVGTSADTQYF.